The sequence of this T cell receptor beta chain was determined in a study of blood T cell repertoires in COVID-19. Study context: Samples of COVID-19 (acute and convalescent) were obtained from the United States, Italy and Spain. Nucleic acid was either cDNA or gDNA, and it came from T cells, B-cell-depleted T cells, or PBMCs.

Method: immunoSEQ multiplex PCR; TCRdb's copy keeps in-frame clones and lacks some. The sample records 250,000 to 300,000 clones, approximately 91% being singletons. V lost 3 bases to trimming and J lost 7 bases, with 12 bases between them. CDR3 length equals 13 residues. Per the germline V gene, CDR1 is MRHNA and CDR2 is SNTAGT. This sequence originates from a woman aged 40-49 years with acute COVID-19. The chain employs TRBV6-4 and TRBJ1-2; D gene unclear. Sample: PBMCs or T cells enriched from blood (not recorded which). CDR3 sequence: CASSEGAGGGYTF. DNA for the CDR3: TGTGCCAGCAGTGAAGGAGCAGGAGGTGGCTACACCTTC.